The 22 T cell receptor beta chains below come from one sample, sequenced in a study of patients and donors after allogeneic stem cell transplantation. Each CDR3 protein is one row after TCRdb ran MiXCR on the RT-PCR reads. This table holds roughly 140,000 distinct CDR3 sequences, over 35% found once. Material for sequencing was blood, either unsorted or a sorted T cell fraction (not recorded which). Receptor source: a human donor who was either an allogeneic HSCT recipient or a stem cell or donor lymphocyte infusion donor (not recorded which). It is not recorded whose cells these are; they may come from a transplant donor.

This clonotype has more than one count but fewer than ten. The chain carries TRBV12-3 or TRBV12-4 and TRBJ1-5; weak D call: TRBD1 (6 bases). The V end lost 5 bases, the J end lost 4 bases, and 15 bases lay between the germline ends. The CDR3 is 15 amino acids. The CDR3 sequence: CASSIQGRANQPQHF. The CDR3 DNA is TGTGCCAGCAGTATACAGGGTCGCGCTAATCAGCCCCAGCATTTT.

This clonotype was seen repeatedly, ten times or more. This rearrangement joins TRBV7-3 to TRBJ1-6, with unresolved D. Trimming took 1 base from V and 7 from J, leaving 11 bases between them. This CDR3 comprises 15 residues. Germline V lookup: CDR1 SGHTA, CDR2 FQGTGA. The CDR3 sequence is CASSLRPSRNSPLHF. CDR3 in DNA: TGTGCCAGCAGCTTAAGGCCCAGCCGGAATTCACCCCTCCACTTT. The whole variable domain, remainder taken from reference TRBV7-3 and TRBJ1-6, is GAGVSQTPSNKVTEKGKYVELRCDPISGHTALYWYRQSLGQGPEFLIYFQGTGAADDSGLPNDRFFAVRPEGSVSTLKIQRTERGDSAVYLCASSLRPSRNSPLHFGNGTRLTVT.

The chain employs TRBV20-1 and TRBJ1-5; D is ambiguous. Trimming removed 3 bases from V and 2 bases from J, with 8 bases in between. CDR3 length: 13 amino acids. The germline CDR1 and CDR2 sequences are DFQATT and SNEGSKA (reference sequence). CDR3 region: CSASTGCNQPQHF. Here the CDR3 DNA reads TGCAGTGCTAGTACTGGGTGCAATCAGCCCCAGCATTTT.

This clonotype was observed a handful of times. The chain recombines TRBV12-3 or TRBV12-4 with TRBJ2-5; tentative D call: TRBD1 (6 bases). Trimming stripped 3 bases from V and 3 bases from J, with 14 bases between. This CDR3 has 15 amino acids. As DNA, the CDR3 is TGTGCCAGCAGTTTGGGGGTCCGGGACAAAGAGACCCAGTACTTC. It codes for CASSLGVRDKETQYF.

J is TRBJ1-6 and V is TRBV9; 7 nucleotides match TRBD1. The trim removed 0 bases at V and 10 bases at J, leaving 4 bases unmatched. Germline V lookup: CDR1 SGDLS, CDR2 YYNGEE. CDR3 length: 14 amino acids. The CDR3 protein is CASSVEGGWSPLHF. The CDR3 coding sequence is TGTGCCAGCAGCGTAGAAGGGGGCTGGTCACCCCTCCACTTT.

This clonotype was seen only once. V gene TRBV28 combines with J gene TRBJ1-5; D gene unclear. Germline V gene data show CDR1 as MDHEN and CDR2 as SYDVKM. The CDR3 length is 11 residues. V lost 8 bases to trimming and J lost 1 base, with 3 bases between them. This chain's CDR3 is CASQSNQPQHF. The CDR3 nucleotides are TGTGCCAGCCAGAGCAATCAGCCCCAGCATTTT.

This sequence joins TRBV12-3 or TRBV12-4 and TRBJ2-2; TRBD1 aligns across 7 bases. The CDR3 covers 17 residues. Trimming at V came to 4 bases and at J to 1 base, leaving 9 bases not matched to a gene. The CDR3 DNA is TGTGCCAGCAGTTGGGGACAGCTAGGAGGGAACACCGGGGAGCTGTTTTTT. Translated, it gives CASSWGQLGGNTGELFF.

This clonotype was seen only a few times. V and J are TRBV7-2 and TRBJ1-4, with 10 bases aligning to TRBD1. The CDR3 is 15 residues long. Germline assignment: CDR1 SGHTA and CDR2 FQGNSA. V shed 5 bases, J shed 7 bases, and the junction held 7 bases outside the gene matches. The CDR3 here is CASSKDRGLTEKLFF. CDR3 sequence (DNA): TGTGCCAGCAGCAAAGACAGGGGGCTTACTGAAAAACTGTTTTTT.

The V gene is TRBV5-1, the J gene TRBJ1-6; tentative D call: TRBD1 (5 bases). This CDR3 comprises 14 residues. Trimming shortened V by 2 bases and J by 8 bases, and 11 bases separated the two germline ends. CDR1 is SGHRS and CDR2 is YFSETQ in the germline V gene. CDR3: CASSFGTGDSPLHF. CDR3 in DNA: TGCGCCAGCAGCTTTGGGACGGGAGATTCACCCCTCCACTTT. Variable domain in full (rest from reference TRBV5-1 and TRBJ1-6): KAGVTQTPRYLIKTRGQQVTLSCSPISGHRSVSWYQQTPGQGLQFLFEYFSETQRNKGNFPGRFSGRQFSNSRSEMNVSTLELGDSALYLCASSFGTGDSPLHFGNGTRLTVT.

This chain joins TRBV5-1 and TRBJ2-7, with TRBD2 matching 7 bases. The CDR3 covers 13 residues. Germline values: CDR1 SGHRS, CDR2 YFSETQ. V lost 4 bases to trimming and J lost 1 base; unmatched junction nucleotides: 2. CDR3 in DNA: TGCGCCAGCAGCAGCGGGGAGTCCTACGAGCAGTACTTC. Protein product: CASSSGESYEQYF.

This clonotype has just a few counts. The chain combines TRBV12-3 or TRBV12-4 with TRBJ1-1, with 7 bases aligning to TRBD1. The CDR3 spans 13 residues. V trimming: 5 bases; J trimming: 5 bases; junction bases outside the gene matches: 5. DNA of the CDR3: TGTGCCAGCAGTACAGGGGAAGTTACTGAAGCTTTCTTT. Protein: CASSTGEVTEAFF.

CDR3 residues: CASSPLWGTGGQPQHF. CDR3 in DNA: TGTGCCAGCAGTCCCCTGTGGGGGACAGGGGGTCAGCCCCAGCATTTT. This sequence joins TRBV27 and TRBJ1-5, with 11 nucleotides matching TRBD1. Germline V gene data show CDR1 as MNHEY and CDR2 as SMNVEV (reference sequence). This CDR3 is 16 amino acids long. Trimming took 5 bases from V and 6 from J; bases not matched to a gene: 9.

The chain uses TRBV7-9 and TRBJ1-2, with 7 bases lining up with TRBD1. CDR1 and CDR2 from the germline V gene are SEHNR and FQNEAQ (reference sequence). The ends lost 7 bases at V and 2 bases at J; junction bases unmatched: 7. The CDR3 loop spans 14 amino acids. The CDR3 spells CASTSGQRNYGYTF. CDR3 sequence (DNA): TGTGCCAGCACCTCGGGACAGCGAAACTATGGCTACACCTTC.

This clonotype has just a few counts. The V call is TRBV7-3, the J call TRBJ1-1; TRBD1 agrees at 10 bases. The CDR3 runs 16 residues. Trimming removed 6 bases from V and 1 base from J; junction bases left unmatched: 8. Germline V gene sequence: CDR1 SGHTA, CDR2 FQGTGA. CDR3 sequence (DNA): TGTGCCAGCAGGGTACCGGGACAGGGGTGGAACACTGAAGCTTTCTTT. Translated: CASRVPGQGWNTEAFF.

The chain carries TRBV6-6 and TRBJ1-2; D is uncertain. CDR1 MNHNY and CDR2 SVGAGI come from the germline V gene (reference sequence). Trimming took 2 bases from V and 4 from J, leaving 11 bases between them. The CDR3 consists of 14 residues. The CDR3 region is CASSYPRSGYGYTF. The CDR3 nucleotides read TGTGCCAGCAGTTACCCGCGGAGCGGCTATGGCTACACCTTC.

V and J are TRBV7-3 and TRBJ2-2; D may be TRBD1 (6 bases). The CDR3 contains 18 residues. Trimming took off 2 bases at V and 3 bases at J, with 19 bases between the two ends. Germline CDR1 SGHTA, CDR2 FQGTGA. This CDR3 is CASSLQPHRASHTGELFF. DNA of the CDR3: TGTGCCAGCAGCTTACAACCCCACAGGGCATCGCACACCGGGGAGCTGTTTTTT.

The V call is TRBV12-3 or TRBV12-4, the J call TRBJ1-2, with 10 bases matching TRBD1. The CDR3 contains 12 residues. J was trimmed by 7 bases and V by 9 bases; bases with no gene match: 5. The chain's CDR3 is CASIDRGLGYTF. In DNA form, the CDR3 reads TGTGCCAGTATAGACAGGGGGCTTGGCTACACCTTC.

This clonotype has just a few counts. The V gene is TRBV20-1, the J gene TRBJ2-7, with TRBD1 as a possible D gene (5 bases). This CDR3 has 15 amino acids. Germline lookup yields CDR1 DFQATT and CDR2 SNEGSKA (reference sequence). Trimming took 0 bases from V and 3 from J, leaving 15 bases between them. Written as DNA, the CDR3 is TGCAGTGCTAGAGATCGACAGCCCCCCTTCTACGAGCAGTACTTC. Its translation is CSARDRQPPFYEQYF.

The chain links TRBV7-6 to TRBJ1-6; TRBD1 is a possible D gene (6 bases). CDR1 is SGHVS, CDR2 FNYEAQ, per germline. Trimming shortened V by 0 bases and J by 0 bases, and 18 bases separated the two germline ends. The CDR3 is 20 residues long. CDR3 DNA: TGTGCCAGCAGCTTAGCGTTGGCAGGGGACTCTGGCTCCTATAATTCACCCCTCCACTTT. Translated: CASSLALAGDSGSYNSPLHF.

This clonotype was picked up a small number of times. V gene TRBV28 combines with J gene TRBJ1-2, with D uncertain. CDR1 MDHEN and CDR2 SYDVKM come from the germline V gene. This CDR3 contains 12 residues. V dropped 7 bases and J dropped 2 bases, with 8 bases sitting between them. CDR3 residues: CASKRENYGYTF. The CDR3 DNA is TGTGCCAGCAAGCGGGAAAACTATGGCTACACCTTC.

In its sample, this clonotype was seen many times. The chain is built from TRBV6-2 or TRBV6-3 and TRBJ2-6, with D perhaps matching TRBD1 (6 bases). The CDR3 covers 20 residues. V was pared by 5 bases and J by 0 bases, with 23 bases between. Germline V gene lookup returns CDR1 MNHEY and CDR2 SVGEGT. The chain's CDR3 is CASSRGQTNRYYSGANVLTF. Written as DNA, the CDR3 is TGTGCCAGCAGTCGAGGACAGACTAATCGGTACTACTCTGGGGCCAACGTCCTGACTTTC.

This sequence joins TRBV7-9 and TRBJ1-1, with D possibly matching TRBD1 (5 bases). V was pared by 5 bases and J by 4 bases, with 11 bases between. This CDR3 has 13 residues. In germline, CDR1 is SEHNR, CDR2 FQNEAQ (reference sequence). As DNA, the CDR3 is TGTGCCAGCAGCGACATGACAGCCACTGAAGCTTTCTTT. Translated, it gives CASSDMTATEAFF. Complete variable domain (other parts from reference TRBV7-9 and TRBJ1-1): DTGVSQNPRHKITKRGQNVTFRCDPISEHNRLYWYRQTLGQGPEFLTYFQNEAQLEKSRLLSDRFSAERPKGSFSTLEIQRTEQGDSAMYLCASSDMTATEAFFGQGTRLTVV.